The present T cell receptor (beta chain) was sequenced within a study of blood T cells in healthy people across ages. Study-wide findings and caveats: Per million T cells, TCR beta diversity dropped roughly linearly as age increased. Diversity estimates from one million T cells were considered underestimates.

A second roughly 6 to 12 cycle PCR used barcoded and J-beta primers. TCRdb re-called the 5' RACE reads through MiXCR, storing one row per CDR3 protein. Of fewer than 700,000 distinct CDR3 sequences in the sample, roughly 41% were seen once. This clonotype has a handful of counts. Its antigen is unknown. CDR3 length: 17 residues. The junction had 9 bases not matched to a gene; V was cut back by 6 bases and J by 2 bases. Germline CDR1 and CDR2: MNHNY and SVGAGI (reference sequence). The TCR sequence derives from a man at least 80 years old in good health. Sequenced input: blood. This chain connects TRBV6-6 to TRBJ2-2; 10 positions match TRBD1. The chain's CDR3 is CASSQSGTGANTGELFF. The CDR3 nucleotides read TGTGCCAGCAGCCAATCCGGGACAGGGGCAAACACCGGGGAGCTGTTTTTT.